Shown below are 5 T cell receptor beta chains from a single sample sequenced in a study of cytomegalovirus exposure and HLA in healthy donors. The PCR was carried out with 60 Vbeta primers and 13 Jbeta primers. The table came from immunoSEQ multiplex PCR; TCRdb's copy has only in-frame clones and leaves some out. The table shows approximately 200,000 clones, with about 79% occurring only once. The sequenced sample consisted of PBMCs. These receptors all come from a man in his late teens or twenties in good health and CMV-seronegative.

In this sample, this clone turned up a few times. The chain recombines TRBV11-2 with TRBJ1-2, with TRBD1 as a possible D gene (6 bases). The CDR3 has 12 amino acids. Between the trimmed V and J ends, which lost 5 bases and 8 bases, there was a span of 12 bases. Germline CDR1 is SGHAT and CDR2 is FQNNGV. The CDR3 nucleotides are TGTGCCAGCAGCCAACAGGGTAGGGGCTACACCTTC. This translates into CASSQQGRGYTF. The full variable domain, with the rest looked up from reference TRBV11-2 and TRBJ1-2, is EAGVAQSPRYKIIEKRQSVAFWCNPISGHATLYWYQQILGQGPKLLIQFQNNGVVDDSQLPKDRFSAERLKGVDSTLKIQPAKLEDSAVYLCASSQQGRGYTFGSGTRLTVV.

The V call is TRBV27, the J call TRBJ2-7; possible D gene TRBD2, 5 bases. The germline V gene has CDR1 MNHEY and CDR2 SMNVEV (reference sequence). V lost 6 bases and J 3 bases, leaving 9 bases between the germline ends. This CDR3 contains 12 residues. CDR3 sequence: CASSNSGYEQYF. DNA for the CDR3: TGTGCCAGCAGCAACAGCGGCTACGAGCAGTACTTC.

On this clone: Other DNA sequences in the same sample also yield this CDR3. J is TRBJ2-7 and V is TRBV5-1; 7 bases fit TRBD1. The V gene's germline CDR1 is SGHRS and CDR2 YFSETQ. The CDR3 extends over 14 amino acids. J was trimmed by 0 bases and V by 0 bases; bases with no gene match: 0. The CDR3, as DNA: TGCGCCAGCAGCTTGGCAGGGGGCTCCTACGAGCAGTACTTC. This translates into CASSLAGGSYEQYF. Full variable domain (missing parts from reference TRBV5-1 and TRBJ2-7): KAGVTQTPRYLIKTRGQQVTLSCSPISGHRSVSWYQQTPGQGLQFLFEYFSETQRNKGNFPGRFSGRQFSNSRSEMNVSTLELGDSALYLCASSLAGGSYEQYFGPGTRLTVT.

The chain recombines TRBV7-9 with TRBJ1-5; no definite D call. This CDR3 has 16 residues. Looked up from germline, CDR1 is SEHNR and CDR2 is FQNEAQ (reference sequence). The V gene lost 1 base and the J gene lost 0 bases, with 10 bases spanning the gap. CDR3 in amino acids: CASSLVSGSSNQPQHF. CDR3 in DNA: TGTGCCAGCAGCTTAGTTTCAGGATCTAGCAATCAGCCCCAGCATTTT.

This sequence joins TRBV2 and TRBJ2-3, with 12 bases that match TRBD2. Per the germline V gene, CDR1 is SNHLY and CDR2 is FYNNEI. With V trimmed by 3 bases and J by 13 bases, 5 bases remained unmatched. The CDR3 spans 13 residues. The DNA of the CDR3 is TGTGCCAGCAGTGAGCTAGCGGGGGGGCGGGAGTATTTT. It is translated as CASSELAGGREYF.